The entry below gives a single T cell receptor beta chain sequence along with its context. These data belong to a study of T cell changes during pregnancy in multiple sclerosis. Germline loops: CDR1 MRHNA, CDR2 SNTAGT. CDR3 size: 14 residues. V was pared by 5 bases and J by 3 bases, with 4 bases of the junction left unmatched. Sequencing used immunoSEQ multiplex PCR; TCRdb keeps in-frame clones, though not all of them. Here the sample spans about 62,000 clones, approximately 94% being singletons. The chain has TRBV6-4 and TRBJ2-1, with 7 bases that match TRBD2. The input for sequencing was CD8+ T cells from peripheral blood mononuclear cells, taken in the second trimester of pregnancy. The clonotype comes from a female donor with multiple sclerosis, enrolled in a pregnancy study. CDR3 amino acids: CASSRLADYNEQFF. The CDR3 DNA reads TGTGCCAGCAGTCGGCTAGCGGACTACAATGAGCAGTTCTTC.